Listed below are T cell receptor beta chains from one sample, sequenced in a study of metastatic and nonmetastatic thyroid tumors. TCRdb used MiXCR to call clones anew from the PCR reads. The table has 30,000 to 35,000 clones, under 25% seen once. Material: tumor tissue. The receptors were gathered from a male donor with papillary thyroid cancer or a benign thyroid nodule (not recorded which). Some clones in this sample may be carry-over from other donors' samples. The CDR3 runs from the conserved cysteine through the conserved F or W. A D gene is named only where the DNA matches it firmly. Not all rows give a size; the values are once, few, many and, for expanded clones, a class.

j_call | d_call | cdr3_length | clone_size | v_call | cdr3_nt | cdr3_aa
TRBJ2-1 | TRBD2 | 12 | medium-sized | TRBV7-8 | TGTGCCAGCAGGCCGGGGGGGGGTGAGCAGTTCTTC | CASRPGGGEQFF
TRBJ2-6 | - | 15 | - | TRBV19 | TGTGCCAGTAGTATATTAGGGGATGGGGACAACGTCCTGACTTTC | CASSILGDGDNVLTF
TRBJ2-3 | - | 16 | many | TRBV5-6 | TGTGCCAGCAGCTTGGGTGTCAGGGTTGGGACAGATACGCAGTATTTT | CASSLGVRVGTDTQYF
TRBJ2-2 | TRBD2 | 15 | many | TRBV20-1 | TGCAGTGCTCCGTCTAGCGGCCCAAACACCGGGGAGCTGTTTTTT | CSAPSSGPNTGELFF
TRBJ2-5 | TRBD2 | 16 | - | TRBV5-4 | TGTGCCAGCAGCCCGACTAGCGGAGGGGGGCAAGAGACCCAGTACTTC | CASSPTSGGGQETQYF
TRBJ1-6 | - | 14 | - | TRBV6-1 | TGTGCCAACAGCCCAGGGTGGTCAAATTCACCCCCCCACTTT | CANSPGWSNSPPHF
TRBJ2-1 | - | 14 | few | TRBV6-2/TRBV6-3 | TGTGCCAGCAGGTCTATACAGGGTTGGGATGAGCAGTTCTTC | CASRSIQGWDEQFF
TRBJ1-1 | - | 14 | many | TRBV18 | TGTGCCAGCTCACCCGCTACCGGGAACACTGAAGCTTTCTTT | CASSPATGNTEAFF
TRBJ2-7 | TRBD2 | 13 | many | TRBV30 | TGTGCCTGGAGTAGCGGGAGTCCCTACGAGCAGTACTTC | CAWSSGSPYEQYF
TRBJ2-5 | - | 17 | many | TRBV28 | TGTGCCAGCAGTACACGGTACCAAGCGGAGTACAGAGAGACCCAGTACTTC | CASSTRYQAEYRETQYF
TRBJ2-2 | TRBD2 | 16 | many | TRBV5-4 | TGTGCCAGCAGCTTGTCCGGGAGGCCGGGGACCGGGGAGCTGTTTTTT | CASSLSGRPGTGELFF
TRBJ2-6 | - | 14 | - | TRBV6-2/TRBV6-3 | TGTGCCAGCAGTTTTAACTCTGGGGCCAACGTCCTGACTTTC | CASSFNSGANVLTF
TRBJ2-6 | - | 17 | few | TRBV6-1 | TGTGCCAGCAGTCGACTATCGGGAGCTTCTGGGGCCAACGTCCTGACTTTC | CASSRLSGASGANVLTF
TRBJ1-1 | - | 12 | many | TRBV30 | TGTGCCTGGAGCATGCTGAACACTGAAGCTTTCTTT | CAWSMLNTEAFF
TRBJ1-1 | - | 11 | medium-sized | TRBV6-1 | TGTGCCAGCAGGCAGAACACTGAAGCTTTCTTT | CASRQNTEAFF
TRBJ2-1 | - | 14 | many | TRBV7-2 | TGTGCCAGCAGCTTAGCCACGGACAGAAGTGAGCAGTTCTTC | CASSLATDRSEQFF
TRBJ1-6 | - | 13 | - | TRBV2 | TGTTTCAGCAGTGTGGACTATAATTCACCCCTCCACTTT | CFSSVDYNSPLHF
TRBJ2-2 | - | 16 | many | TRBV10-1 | TGCGCCAGCAGTGAGTACCCGTTCGCGAACACCGGGGAGCTGTTTTTT | CASSEYPFANTGELFF
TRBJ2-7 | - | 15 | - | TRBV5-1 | TGCGCCAGCAGCCAGGGCGATACGATGGACTACGAGCAGTACTTC | CASSQGDTMDYEQYF
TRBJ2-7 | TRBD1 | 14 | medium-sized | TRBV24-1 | TGTGCCACCAGTGACGGACAGGGAGTCTACGAGCAGTACTTC | CATSDGQGVYEQYF
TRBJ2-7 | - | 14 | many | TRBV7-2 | TGTGCCAGCAGCTTCGCAAGGGGAACCTACGAGCAGTACTTC | CASSFARGTYEQYF
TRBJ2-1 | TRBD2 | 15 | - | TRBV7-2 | TGTGCCAGCAGCTCTAGCGGGGGGCCTAACAATGAGCAGTTCTTC | CASSSSGGPNNEQFF
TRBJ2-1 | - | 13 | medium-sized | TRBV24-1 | TGTGCCACCAGGGGTGCCGGGTACAATGAGCAGTTCTTC | CATRGAGYNEQFF
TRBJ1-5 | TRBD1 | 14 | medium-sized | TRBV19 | TGTGCCAGTAGTACAGGACAGGGCGGTCAGCCCCAGCATTTT | CASSTGQGGQPQHF
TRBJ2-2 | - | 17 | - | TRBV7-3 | TGTGCCAGCAGCCGGTACGCGGGCCTATCGAACACCGGGGAGCTGTTTTTT | CASSRYAGLSNTGELFF
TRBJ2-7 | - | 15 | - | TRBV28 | TGTGCCAGCAGGGCCTGGGGCCCAGACGGATACGAGCAGTACTTC | CASRAWGPDGYEQYF
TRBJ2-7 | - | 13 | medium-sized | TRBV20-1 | TGCAGTGCCCATGTTACAGGTTCCTACGAGCAGTACTTC | CSAHVTGSYEQYF
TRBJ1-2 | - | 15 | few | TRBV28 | TGTGCCAGCAGTTTACCCCCAGGGTCAGGCTATGGCTACACCTTC | CASSLPPGSGYGYTF
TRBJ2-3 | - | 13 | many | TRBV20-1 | TGCAGTGGGAGGGGGCTACACACAGATACGCAGTATTTT | CSGRGLHTDTQYF
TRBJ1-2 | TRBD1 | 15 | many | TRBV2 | TGTGCCAGCATAGGAGTGGGACAGGGGGACTATGGCTACACCTTC | CASIGVGQGDYGYTF
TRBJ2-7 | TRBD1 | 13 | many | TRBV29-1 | TGCAGCGTGGGGACAGGGGTATCCTACGAGCAGTACTTC | CSVGTGVSYEQYF
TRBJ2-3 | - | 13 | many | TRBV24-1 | TGTGCCACCAGCACCGAAGCGCCAGATACGCAGTATTTT | CATSTEAPDTQYF
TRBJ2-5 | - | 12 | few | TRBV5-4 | TGTGCCAGCAGCTTGGACCAGGAGACCCAGTACTTC | CASSLDQETQYF
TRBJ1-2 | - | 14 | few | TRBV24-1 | TGTGCCACCAGTTCTATGAGCTCGAACTATGGCTACACCTTC | CATSSMSSNYGYTF
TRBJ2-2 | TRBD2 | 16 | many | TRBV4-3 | TGCGCCAGCAGCCAATTAGCGGGGGTTCGTCCCGGGGAGCTGTTTTTT | CASSQLAGVRPGELFF
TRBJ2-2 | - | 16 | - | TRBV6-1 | TGTGCCAGCAGTCCTGACTCGGGAGCGGGCACCGGCGAGCTGTTTTTT | CASSPDSGAGTGELFF
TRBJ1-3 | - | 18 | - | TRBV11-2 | TGTGCCAGCAGCTTAGGAGGGTCGAAAGGGGTCTCTGGAAACACCATATATTTT | CASSLGGSKGVSGNTIYF
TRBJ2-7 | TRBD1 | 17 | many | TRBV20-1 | TGCAGTGCAAAAATGGCCCTCCTCTACAGGGGTGGTCTCGAGCAGTACTTC | CSAKMALLYRGGLEQYF
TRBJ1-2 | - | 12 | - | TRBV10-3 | TGTGCCATCAGTACAGGGAACTATGGCTACACCTTC | CAISTGNYGYTF
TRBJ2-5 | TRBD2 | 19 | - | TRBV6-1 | TGTGCCAGCAGTGGGAAAAGGACTAGCGGGAGTTTGATATCGGAGACCCAGTACTTC | CASSGKRTSGSLISETQYF
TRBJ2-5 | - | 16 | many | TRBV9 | TGTGCCAGCAGCGTGGGGTTAGGTGGGGCCCAAGAGACCCAGTACTTC | CASSVGLGGAQETQYF
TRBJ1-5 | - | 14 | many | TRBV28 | TGTGCCAGCAGAGAGGGACTTCTTAATTCGCCCCAGCATTTT | CASREGLLNSPQHF
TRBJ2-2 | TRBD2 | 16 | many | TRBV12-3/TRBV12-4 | TGTGCCAGCAGTTTATTTCTAGCGGGAGAGGTCGGGGAGCTGTTTTTT | CASSLFLAGEVGELFF
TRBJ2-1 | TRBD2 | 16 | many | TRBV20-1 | TGCAGTGCTAGAGATCCTCTGGCTAGCGGGTACAATGAGCAGTTCTTC | CSARDPLASGYNEQFF
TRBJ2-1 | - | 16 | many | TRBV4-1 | TGCGCCAGCAGCCAAGATCTCGCGGGTTCCTACAATGAGCAGTTCTTC | CASSQDLAGSYNEQFF
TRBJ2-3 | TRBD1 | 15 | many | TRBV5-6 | TGTGCCAGCAGCTCCGGGACAGGGGGCGCAGATACGCAGTATTTT | CASSSGTGGADTQYF
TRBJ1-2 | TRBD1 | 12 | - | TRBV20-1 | TGCAGTGCTACAGGGGGCTCCTATGGCTACACCTTC | CSATGGSYGYTF
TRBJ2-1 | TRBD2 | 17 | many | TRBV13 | TGTGCCAGCAGCTTAGGGGAAACTAGCGGGAGGGCCAAAGAGCAGTTCTTC | CASSLGETSGRAKEQFF
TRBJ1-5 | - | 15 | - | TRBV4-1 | TGCGCCAGTAGCCCAACGTTGACAGGCAATCAGCCCCAGCATTTT | CASSPTLTGNQPQHF
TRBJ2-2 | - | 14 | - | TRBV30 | TGTGCCTGGAGTGTAGTGTCTAACACCGGGGAGCTGTTTTTT | CAWSVVSNTGELFF
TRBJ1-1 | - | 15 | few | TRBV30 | TGTGCCTGGTCCAACCGACAGTTGATGAACACTGAAGCTTTCTTT | CAWSNRQLMNTEAFF
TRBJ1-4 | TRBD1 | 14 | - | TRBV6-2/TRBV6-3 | TGTGCCAGCAGTTACTATAGGACAGGGGGAAAACTGTTTTTT | CASSYYRTGGKLFF
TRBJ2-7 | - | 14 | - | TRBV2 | TGTGCCAGCACGGGACTCTTCTACTCCTACGAGCAGTACTTC | CASTGLFYSYEQYF
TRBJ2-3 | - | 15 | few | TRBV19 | TGTGCCACGAGGAGGCAGGGGAAAAGCACAGATACGCAGTATTTT | CATRRQGKSTDTQYF
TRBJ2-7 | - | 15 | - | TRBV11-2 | TGTGCCAGCAGCTCGGGCTGGCTGAGCTCCTACGAGCAGTACTTC | CASSSGWLSSYEQYF
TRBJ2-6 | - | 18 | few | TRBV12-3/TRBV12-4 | TGTGCCAGCAGCCAAAACACAGTAGGTGTGGGGGGCGCCAACGTCCTGACTTTC | CASSQNTVGVGGANVLTF
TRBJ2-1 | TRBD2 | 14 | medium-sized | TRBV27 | TGTGCCAGCACACCGGGACTAGCCTACAATGAGCAGTTCTTC | CASTPGLAYNEQFF
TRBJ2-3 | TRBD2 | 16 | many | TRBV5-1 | TGCGCCAGCAGCTGGCCTAGCGGTTTAGGCACAGATACGCAGTATTTT | CASSWPSGLGTDTQYF
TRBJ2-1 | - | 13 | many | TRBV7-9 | TGTGCCAGCAGCCAGCCGTCCGGGCATGAGCAGTTCTTC | CASSQPSGHEQFF